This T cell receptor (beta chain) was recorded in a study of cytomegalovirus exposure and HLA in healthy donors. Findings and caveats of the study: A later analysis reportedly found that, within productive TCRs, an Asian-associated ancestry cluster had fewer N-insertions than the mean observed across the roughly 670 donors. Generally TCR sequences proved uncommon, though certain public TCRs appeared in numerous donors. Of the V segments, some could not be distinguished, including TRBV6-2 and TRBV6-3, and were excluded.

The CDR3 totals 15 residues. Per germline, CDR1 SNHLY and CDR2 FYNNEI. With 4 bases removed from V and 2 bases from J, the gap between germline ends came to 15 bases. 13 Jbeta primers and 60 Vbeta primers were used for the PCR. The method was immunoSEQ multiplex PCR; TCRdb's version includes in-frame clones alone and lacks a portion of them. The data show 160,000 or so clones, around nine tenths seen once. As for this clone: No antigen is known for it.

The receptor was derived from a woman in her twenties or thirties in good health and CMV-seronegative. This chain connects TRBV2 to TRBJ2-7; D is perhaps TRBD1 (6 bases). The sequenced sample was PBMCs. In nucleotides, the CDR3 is TGTGCCAGCAGTGGAGGGACACCTAGAGCCTACGAGCAGTACTTC. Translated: CASSGGTPRAYEQYF.